The present TCR beta chain was sequenced within a study of STAT5B mutations in CD4+ large granular lymphocyte leukemia. Trimming removed 3 bases from V and 3 bases from J, with 9 bases in between. The CDR3 runs 14 residues. Germline V gives CDR1 SNHLY, CDR2 FYNNEI. The authors' processing: Lowest detectable productive clonotype frequency was 2.59 x 10-5. TCRdb keeps only in-frame clones here, not all; method: immunoSEQ multiplex PCR. V, J and clone size were drawn from that table, and D and trimming were deduced from the DNA. This table has around 30,000 clones, approximately 70% appearing once. The chain employs TRBV2 and TRBJ1-5; D is unresolved. The source is a human donor in good health. The sequencing input was CD4+ T cells from blood buffy coats. The CDR3 sequence is CASSEGSPNQPQHF. For the CDR3, the DNA is TGTGCCAGCAGTGAGGGGAGCCCCAATCAGCCCCAGCATTTT.